Listed here is a single T cell receptor beta chain. Its target is not known. Only one heparinised blood draw was taken per donor, and its volume averaged around 120 mL. Purity (above 98%) was reached by all sorted populations. The data belong to a study of beta chain features in type 1 diabetes. Every bit of the isolated RNA underwent reverse transcription, so sequencing read expressed TCRB transcripts. Measured with immunoSEQ multiplex PCR; TCRdb has only the in-frame clones, and not every one. The profile shows a few hundred thousand clones, around 9.6% of them singletons. Study observations and caveats: The naive, central memory and Treg TCRB repertoires showed an apparent similarity that was greater among patients than among healthy donors. Moderate but significant shortening of TCRB CDR3s was recorded in all four CD4+ subsets from Type 1 diabetes patients. For TCRB rearrangement, an influence of HLA type remained unresolved here.

The sequence came from a man aged 25 to 40 with type 1 diabetes. The sequencing sample was made of central memory CD4+ T cells from blood.

CDR3 DNA: TGCGCCAGCAGCGGGGGACAGGGATCCGGGTCCTACGAGCAGTACTTC. This gives the protein CASSGGQGSGSYEQYF. The chain employs TRBV5-1 and TRBJ2-7; TRBD1 aligns across 9 bases. With V trimmed by 4 bases and J by 1 base, 9 bases remained unmatched. The CDR3 runs to 16 residues. Per germline, CDR1 SGHRS and CDR2 YFSETQ.